This entry is about one T cell receptor beta chain. This specimen comes from a study of OX40 agonist ivuxolimab in advanced cancers. If patients had autoimmune disease history or systemic immunosuppression, they were excluded. The timepoints at which blood was sampled were baseline, cycle 4 day 1, and cycle 7 day 1. Clones were read by immunoSEQ multiplex PCR, and TCRdb kept only the in-frame ones, dropping some. Of nearly 65,000 clones listed, roughly nine tenths are singletons. V was clipped by 6 bases and J by 0 bases, with 9 bases between them. This CDR3 comprises 14 residues. Germline CDR1 is MNHNY and CDR2 is SVGAGI (reference sequence).

This specimen was CD4+ or CD8+ T cells sorted from blood, taken in a trial of the OX40 agonist ivuxolimab. The source of this sequence is an adult with an advanced solid tumor such as melanoma, head and neck, liver or kidney cancer. This chain connects TRBV6-6 to TRBJ2-1; D unclear. As DNA, the CDR3 is TGTGCCAGCAGCCAGGTCCGCTCCTACAATGAGCAGTTCTTC. Protein: CASSQVRSYNEQFF.